These 10 T cell receptor beta chains share one sample of origin, sequenced in a study of blood T cell repertoires in COVID-19. Sequencing was performed with immunoSEQ multiplex PCR; in TCRdb, only in-frame clones are kept and a portion is missing. The sample carries about 310,000 clones, around 92% recorded once. Sequenced sample: PBMCs or T cells enriched from blood (not recorded which). These TCRs come from a woman aged 25 to 39 who had recovered from COVID-19.

The chain combines TRBV6-5 with TRBJ2-7; no clear D gene. The V end lost 2 bases, the J end lost 1 base, and 9 bases lay between the germline ends. The CDR3 contains 14 residues. Germline CDR1 MNHEY, CDR2 SVGAGI. The CDR3 DNA follows: TGTGCCAGCAGTTACCGCCCGGTTTCCTACGAGCAGTACTTC. It encodes CASSYRPVSYEQYF.

The chain uses TRBV6-4 and TRBJ2-3, with 9 bases lining up with TRBD2. The CDR3 runs to 16 residues. Germline CDR1 reads MRHNA; CDR2 reads SNTAGT. With 0 bases clipped from V and 2 bases from J, the junction kept 3 bases outside the gene matches. CDR3 amino acids: CASSDSGTSTTDTQYF. The DNA of the CDR3 is TGTGCCAGCAGTGACTCGGGGACTAGCACCACAGATACGCAGTATTTT.

This clone was counted a single time. The sample has other DNA sequences that encode this CDR3 too. CDR3 coding DNA: TGTGCCAGTAGCCTAGCGGGCCTCCCCTACGAGCAGTACTTC. As protein: CASSLAGLPYEQYF. V usage is TRBV19 and J usage is TRBJ2-7; 8 bases fit TRBD2. The V gene's germline CDR1 is LNHDA and CDR2 SQIVND (reference sequence). Trimming took 6 bases from V and 2 from J; bases not matched to a gene: 6. There are 14 residues in the CDR3.

The J gene is TRBJ1-5, the V gene TRBV5-8, with TRBD1 matching over 7 bases. The CDR3 sequence is 15 residues long. V lost 4 bases and J lost 7; bases outside the gene matches: 11. Germline CDR1 SGHTS, CDR2 YDEGEE. The chain's CDR3 is CASSKTDRALQPQHF. CDR3 bases: TGTGCCAGCAGCAAAACTGACAGGGCACTCCAGCCCCAGCATTTT.

This clone has a handful of counts. The rearrangement links TRBV24-1 to TRBJ1-1; D not certain. V was shortened by 4 bases and J by 3 bases, with 2 bases between the two germline ends. The CDR3 totals 11 residues. Germline CDR1 and CDR2: KGHDR and SFDVKD. In nucleotides, the CDR3 is TGTGCCACCAGTGACGACACTGAAGCTTTCTTT. Translation gives CATSDDTEAFF.

The V gene is TRBV5-6, the J gene TRBJ2-5; D might be TRBD1 (6 bases). The CDR3 sequence is 14 residues long. The V end was cut by 4 bases, the J end by 5 bases, with 15 bases between. Germline CDR1 and CDR2: SGHDT and YYEEEE. CDR3 sequence (DNA): TGTGCCAGCAGCCCATATTATAGGGGGGAGACCCAGTACTTC. Translating it yields CASSPYYRGETQYF.

The chain uses TRBV27 and TRBJ1-1; D gene uncertain. This CDR3 is 13 amino acids long. Trimming took off 6 bases at V and 3 bases at J, with 11 bases between the two ends. Germline-derived CDR1 and CDR2 are MNHEY and SMNVEV (reference sequence). Here the CDR3 DNA reads TGTGCCAGCAGCCTAGACGGCTACACTGAAGCTTTCTTT. It codes for CASSLDGYTEAFF.

V is TRBV5-4 and J is TRBJ1-6; 7 bases fit TRBD1. Trimming removed 4 bases from V and 8 bases from J; junction bases left unmatched: 12. The CDR3 is made up of 16 amino acids. Germline V gene data show CDR1 as SGHNT and CDR2 as YYREEE (reference sequence). The CDR3 nucleotides read TGTGCCAGCAGCGGATCAAGGGACAGCCGGGATTCACCCCTCCACTTT. It codes for CASSGSRDSRDSPLHF. Supplemented by reference TRBV5-4 and TRBJ1-6, the full variable domain reads ETGVTQSPTHLIKTRGQQVTLRCSSQSGHNTVSWYQQALGQGPQFIFQYYREEENGRGNFPPRFSGLQFPNYSSELNVNALELDDSALYLCASSGSRDSRDSPLHFGNGTRLTVT.

This clone was detected a few times. The V call is TRBV29-1, the J call TRBJ1-2; D is possibly TRBD1 (5 bases). Germline CDR1 is SQVTM and CDR2 is ANQGSEA. The CDR3 is 13 residues long. V dropped 4 bases and J dropped 1 base, with 10 bases sitting between them. The CDR3 sequence is CSVAQALNYGYTF. The CDR3 nucleotides read TGCAGCGTTGCACAGGCCCTTAACTATGGCTACACCTTC.

This chain uses TRBV5-1 with TRBJ2-1; TRBD2 aligns across 12 bases. The germline CDR1 and CDR2 sequences are SGHRS and YFSETQ. Losses at the gene ends were 4 bases for V and 6 bases for J; bases not matched to a gene: 11. The length of the CDR3 is 17 residues. The CDR3 nucleotides are TGCGCCAGCAGCCCCACCCTTCTAGCGGGAGGGGCCAATGAGCAGTTCTTC. Translated, it gives CASSPTLLAGGANEQFF.